The 21 T cell receptor beta chains listed next were all sequenced from one sample in a study of long-term antiretroviral therapy in people with HIV. Survey level was the resolution at which the v3.0 immunoSEQ assay ran. Here immunoSEQ multiplex PCR was the method, and the copy in TCRdb shows in-frame clones only, minus some. The sample comprises 27,000 or so clones, just over 85% of which are singletons, and more than 15% rests with the top ten. The specimen comprised unsorted PBMCs, sampled 1.2 years after starting antiretroviral therapy. The source is a man aged 45-60 years with HIV.

The V call is TRBV9, the J call TRBJ2-3; possibly TRBD1 or TRBD2 for D (6 bases each). The CDR3 is 14 residues long. V was cut by 3 bases and J by 4 bases, with 12 bases left in between. Per germline, CDR1 SGDLS and CDR2 YYNGEE. The CDR3 region has the DNA TGTGCCAGCAGCGAGTTGGGGGGCCCAGATACGCAGTATTTT. This sequence encodes CASSELGGPDTQYF.

J is TRBJ2-6 and V is TRBV18; the D is unclear. V dropped 3 bases and J dropped 0 bases, with 15 bases sitting between them. The CDR3 length is 18 residues. Germline CDR1 KGHSH, CDR2 LQKENI. CDR3 amino acids: CASSPLGSLSSGANVLTF. The CDR3 nucleotides are TGTGCCAGCTCACCCCTAGGGTCCCTCTCCTCTGGGGCCAACGTCCTGACTTTC.

There are a few counts of this clone. The chain uses TRBV7-2 and TRBJ2-7, with 7 bases identical to TRBD2. Trimming removed 4 bases from V and 1 base from J; junction bases left unmatched: 7. Germline V gives CDR1 SGHTA, CDR2 FQGNSA. The CDR3 sequence is 15 residues long. Here the CDR3 reads CASSSSGVLSYEQYF. The CDR3 nucleotides read TGTGCCAGCAGCTCCAGCGGGGTATTATCCTACGAGCAGTACTTC.

The V and J genes are TRBV28 and TRBJ1-2; TRBD1 matches 9 bases. The germline CDR1 and CDR2 sequences are MDHEN and SYDVKM. The CDR3 length is 16 residues. After removal of 4 bases from V and 6 bases from J, the junction contained 12 bases not matched to a gene. CDR3 loop: CASSSPRRRDRDGYTF. CDR3 bases: TGTGCCAGCAGTTCCCCCCGCCGCCGGGACAGGGATGGCTACACCTTC.

This clone appeared a few times. The sample has other DNA sequences that encode this CDR3 too. V and J are TRBV5-4 and TRBJ2-7; no definite D call. CDR3 length: 11 residues. Germline loops: CDR1 SGHNT, CDR2 YYREEE (reference sequence). V dropped 7 bases and J dropped 5 bases, with 10 bases sitting between them. In DNA form, the CDR3 reads TGTGCCAGCTCCCTTGGTGACGAGCAGTACTTC. It is translated as CASSLGDEQYF.

The genes are TRBV30 and TRBJ2-2; D is perhaps TRBD1 (6 bases). Germline V lookup: CDR1 GTSNPN, CDR2 SVGIG (reference sequence). CDR3 length equals 15 residues. V lost 4 bases and J 5 bases, leaving 17 bases between the germline ends. CDR3 nucleotide sequence: TGTGCCTGGACCCCACAGGACAGAGGAACCGGGGAGCTGTTTTTT. It codes for CAWTPQDRGTGELFF.

For the CDR3, the DNA is TGTGCCACCAAAAGGGGGCGAACCTCCTACGAGCAGTACTTC. Translating gives CATKRGRTSYEQYF. This chain connects TRBV6-5 to TRBJ2-7; TRBD1 aligns across 7 bases. The V and J ends lost 10 bases and 0 bases, in that order; junction bases with no gene match: 9. From germline, CDR1 is MNHEY and CDR2 SVGAGI. This CDR3 spans 14 amino acids.

The chain couples TRBV7-3 to TRBJ2-2; possible D gene TRBD2, 7 bases. This CDR3 has 19 residues. Trimming removed 2 bases from V and 3 bases from J, with 22 bases in between. Germline V gene data show CDR1 as SGHTA and CDR2 as FQGTGA. In DNA, the CDR3 is TGTGCCAGCAGCTTATTTTCTATGGGGGGGCTAGCTGACACCGGGGAGCTGTTTTTT. This encodes CASSLFSMGGLADTGELFF.

The chain recombines TRBV19 with TRBJ1-5; D is possibly TRBD1 (5 bases). V was trimmed by 5 bases and J by 2 bases, leaving 13 bases between them. The CDR3 sequence is 15 residues long. Germline assignment: CDR1 LNHDA and CDR2 SQIVND (reference sequence). As DNA, the CDR3 is TGTGCCAGTAGTGGGGGGTTTTTACGCAATCAGCCCCAGCATTTT. This translates into CASSGGFLRNQPQHF.

This clone was seen a few times. The J gene is TRBJ2-6, the V gene TRBV6-6; possibly TRBD1 for D (6 bases). V lost 8 bases, J lost 3 bases, and 14 bases lay in between. CDR1 and CDR2 (germline): MNHNY, SVGAGI (reference sequence). CDR3 size: 15 residues. CDR3 sequence (DNA): TGTGCCAGCTCGGACAGTTTATTTGGGGCCAACGTCCTGACTTTC. As protein: CASSDSLFGANVLTF.

This chain uses TRBV7-9 with TRBJ1-2; tentatively, D is TRBD1 (5 bases). Trimming cost V 4 bases and J 7 bases, with 19 bases left between them. Germline CDR1 reads SEHNR; CDR2 reads FQNEAQ (reference sequence). This CDR3 has 15 residues. The CDR3 protein is CASSWAGPTVGGYTF. The CDR3 region has the DNA TGTGCCAGCAGCTGGGCAGGGCCAACCGTCGGTGGCTACACCTTC.

This chain joins TRBV28 and TRBJ1-4; a possible D gene is TRBD1 (5 bases). V lost 2 bases to trimming and J lost 8 bases, with 12 bases between them. The CDR3 consists of 14 residues. CDR1 is MDHEN, CDR2 SYDVKM, per germline. The CDR3 spells CASSLLGAQEKLFF. CDR3 nucleotides: TGTGCCAGCAGTTTACTAGGGGCCCAAGAAAAACTGTTTTTT.

The chain carries TRBV28 and TRBJ2-2; 10 bases agree with TRBD2. CDR1 and CDR2 (germline): MDHEN, SYDVKM. V shed 6 bases, J shed 9 bases, and the junction held 10 bases outside the gene matches. This CDR3 is built from 15 residues. The CDR3 nucleotides read TGTGCCAGCAGAGTAGAAGCGGGGGGGCTCAGGGAGCTGTTTTTT. It is translated as CASRVEAGGLRELFF.

Concerning this clone itself: The sample carries other DNA sequences with the same CDR3. The chain employs TRBV5-1 and TRBJ2-5; 8 bases map to TRBD2. CDR1 is SGHRS, CDR2 YFSETQ, per germline. V shed 0 bases and J 5 bases; nucleotides not matched to a gene: 0. This CDR3 region has 13 residues. The CDR3 loop reads CASSLGGGETQYF. The CDR3, as DNA: TGCGCCAGCAGCTTGGGCGGGGGGGAGACCCAGTACTTC. The entire variable domain, with the rest obtained from reference TRBV5-1 and TRBJ2-5, is as follows: KAGVTQTPRYLIKTRGQQVTLSCSPISGHRSVSWYQQTPGQGLQFLFEYFSETQRNKGNFPGRFSGRQFSNSRSEMNVSTLELGDSALYLCASSLGGGETQYFGPGTRLLVL.

The chain carries TRBV9 and TRBJ1-6; the D is unclear. The CDR3 loop spans 14 amino acids. The germline gives CDR1 SGDLS, CDR2 YYNGEE. Deletions cut 2 bases from V and 4 bases from J, with 7 bases between. The CDR3 loop is CASSVFLYNSPLHF. Here the CDR3 DNA reads TGTGCCAGCAGCGTTTTCTTATATAATTCACCCCTCCACTTT.

The V call is TRBV5-4, the J call TRBJ2-4; 7 positions match TRBD1. CDR3 length: 12 residues. The germline gives CDR1 SGHNT, CDR2 YYREEE (reference sequence). V dropped 9 bases and J dropped 12; count of bases not matched to a gene: 12. CDR3 loop: CATQAPTGTQYF. DNA for the CDR3: TGTGCCACCCAAGCCCCGACAGGGACTCAGTACTTC.

This rearrangement joins TRBV6-1 to TRBJ2-6; D call uncertain. The CDR3 totals 15 residues. CDR1 is MNHNS and CDR2 is SASEGT in the germline V gene. V lost 1 base, J lost 1 base, and 5 bases lay in between. The chain's CDR3 is CASSEGWSGANVLTF. CDR3 sequence (DNA): TGTGCCAGCAGTGAAGGCTGGTCTGGGGCCAACGTCCTGACTTTC.

The rearrangement joins TRBV7-3 to TRBJ2-3, with 14 bases aligning to TRBD2. The V segment lost 5 bases and the J segment 4 bases; nucleotides outside the gene matches: 5. Germline V gives CDR1 SGHTA, CDR2 FQGTGA. The CDR3 has 16 residues. This CDR3 reads CASSQRLAGGPDTQYF. In DNA form, the CDR3 reads TGTGCCAGCAGCCAGAGACTAGCGGGGGGGCCAGATACGCAGTATTTT.

The gene calls are TRBV6-5 and TRBJ2-1; maybe TRBD2 (6 bases). Germline V gene sequence: CDR1 MNHEY, CDR2 SVGAGI. This CDR3 spans 13 amino acids. Deletions cut 2 bases from V and 7 bases from J, with 9 bases between. The CDR3 nucleotides are TGTGCCAGCAGTTACACAGGAGGGAATGAGCAGTTCTTC. Translating gives CASSYTGGNEQFF.

This clone has just a few counts. The chain carries TRBV18 and TRBJ1-6; 9 bases agree with TRBD1. Germline V gives CDR1 KGHSH, CDR2 LQKENI. This CDR3 region has 14 residues. J was trimmed by 7 bases and V by 6 bases; bases with no gene match: 4. Here the CDR3 DNA reads TGTGCCAGCTCCTCACAGGGGGCAAATTCACCCCTCCACTTT. Its protein product is CASSSQGANSPLHF.

This clone was detected once. The V gene is TRBV18, the J gene TRBJ1-3; no definite D call. The CDR3 has 14 residues. With 1 base removed from V and 2 bases from J, the gap between germline ends came to 6 bases. Germline lookup yields CDR1 KGHSH and CDR2 LQKENI. CDR3 in amino acids: CASSPQGPGNTIYF. CDR3 DNA sequence: TGTGCCAGCTCACCACAGGGTCCTGGAAACACCATATATTTT.